What follows are 26 T cell receptor beta chains derived from one specimen sequenced in a study of T cell responses to AZD1222 COVID-19 vaccine. Profiling relied on immunoSEQ multiplex PCR, and the TCRdb table lists in-frame clones only, not all of them. This table has tens of thousands of clones, about nine tenths appearing once. The sequenced sample was peripheral blood, obtained on day 0 of AZD1222 vaccination. Receptors originate from an adult in good health.

The chain combines TRBV5-8 with TRBJ2-1, with a tentative D call TRBD2 (6 bases). V dropped 3 bases and J dropped 4 bases, with 11 bases sitting between them. Germline V gene sequence: CDR1 SGHTS, CDR2 YDEGEE. The CDR3 has 14 residues. The CDR3 protein is CASSWTNSYNEQFF. The CDR3 nucleotides read TGTGCCAGCAGCTGGACTAATTCGTACAATGAGCAGTTCTTC. Using reference TRBV5-8 and TRBJ2-1 for the parts outside the CDR3, the full variable domain is EAGVTQSPTHLIKTRGQQATLRCSPISGHTSVYWYQQALGLGLQFLLWYDEGEERNRGNFPPRFSGRQFPNYSSELNVNALELEDSALYLCASSWTNSYNEQFFGPGTRLTVL.

This clone occurred a few times. The chain combines TRBV11-2 with TRBJ1-1, with D maybe TRBD1 (5 bases). Germline assignment: CDR1 SGHAT and CDR2 FQNNGV. This CDR3 is 18 amino acids long. Trimming cost V 1 base and J 1 base, with 19 bases left between them. The CDR3, as DNA: TGTGCCAGCAGCTTAGGAGTTCGTGGGCGGGACGAGAACACTGAAGCTTTCTTT. It translates to CASSLGVRGRDENTEAFF.

As for this clone: At one end, the junction sequence differs from germline, possibly due to a read error. The J gene is TRBJ1-3, the V gene TRBV7-2, with 9 bases that match TRBD1. The CDR3 contains 16 residues. The germline V gene has CDR1 SGHTA and CDR2 FQGNSA. The CDR3 sequence is CASSSPGQGTGNTIYF. The CDR3 coding sequence is TGTGCCAGCAGCTCGCCCGGACAGGGGACTGGGAACACCATATATTTT.

CDR3 sequence: CASKLSSGNTIYF. In nucleotides, the CDR3 is TGTGCCAGCAAACTAAGCTCTGGAAACACCATATATTTT. J is TRBJ1-3 and V is TRBV2, with D unclear. CDR3 length: 13 residues. The V and J ends lost 7 bases and 0 bases respectively, with 7 bases between them. Per germline, CDR1 SNHLY and CDR2 FYNNEI.

The V and J genes are TRBV5-4 and TRBJ1-2; TRBD1 agrees at 9 bases. Germline CDR1 reads SGHNT; CDR2 reads YYREEE (reference sequence). This CDR3 has 16 amino acids. Losses at the gene ends were 5 bases for V and 5 bases for J; bases not matched to a gene: 13. CDR3 sequence (DNA): TGTGCCAGCAGTACGCCACCTATGACAGGGGGGTATGGCTACACCTTC. This gives the protein CASSTPPMTGGYGYTF.

The gene calls are TRBV2 and TRBJ1-2; no firm D call. This CDR3 comprises 13 residues. V was trimmed by 6 bases and J by 5 bases, leaving 13 bases between them. CDR1 and CDR2 (germline): SNHLY, FYNNEI. The CDR3 nucleotides read TGTGCCAGCAGCCCTCGGGCATCGTATGGCTACACCTTC. This sequence encodes CASSPRASYGYTF. Full variable domain (rest looked up from reference TRBV2 and TRBJ1-2): EPEVTQTPSHQVTQMGQEVILRCVPISNHLYFYWYRQILGQKVEFLVSFYNNEISEKSEIFDDQFSVERPDGSNFTLKIRSTKLEDSAMYFCASSPRASYGYTFGSGTRLTVV.

The chain couples TRBV24-1 to TRBJ2-2, with D maybe TRBD1 (6 bases). Germline CDR1 and CDR2: KGHDR and SFDVKD. The V and J ends lost 0 bases and 4 bases respectively, with 8 bases between them. The length of the CDR3 is 15 residues. Here the CDR3 reads CATSDLYRATGELFF. DNA of the CDR3: TGTGCCACCAGTGATTTGTACAGGGCCACCGGGGAGCTGTTTTTT.

V and J are TRBV2 and TRBJ1-1, with unresolved D. The CDR3 spans 15 residues. V lost 7 bases to trimming and J lost 4 bases, with 19 bases between them. Germline loops: CDR1 SNHLY, CDR2 FYNNEI. The CDR3 protein is CASIYDPPEGTEAFF. CDR3 DNA sequence: TGTGCCAGCATATACGACCCTCCCGAGGGCACTGAAGCTTTCTTT.

The chain joins TRBV9 to TRBJ1-2; D is uncertain. The CDR3 has 15 amino acids. Germline V gives CDR1 SGDLS, CDR2 YYNGEE. V dropped 0 bases and J dropped 8 bases, with 17 bases sitting between them. The CDR3 protein is CASSVDPINSPGYTF. The DNA for the CDR3 is TGTGCCAGCAGCGTAGATCCAATCAACTCCCCCGGCTACACCTTC. Variable domain in full (rest from reference TRBV9 and TRBJ1-2): DSGVTQTPKHLITATGQRVTLRCSPRSGDLSVYWYQQSLDQGLQFLIQYYNGEERAKGNILERFSAQQFPDLHSELNLSSLELGDSALYFCASSVDPINSPGYTFGSGTRLTVV.

This clone was picked up one time. The genes are TRBV5-1 and TRBJ2-7, with TRBD1 as a possible D gene (6 bases). This CDR3 has 15 amino acids. The V end was cut by 0 bases, the J end by 6 bases, with 16 bases between. Germline V gene sequence: CDR1 SGHRS, CDR2 YFSETQ. The DNA for the CDR3 is TGCGCCAGCAGCTTGGACGGGACACCGCTTTTCGAGCAGTACTTC. This gives the protein CASSLDGTPLFEQYF.

V usage is TRBV30 and J usage is TRBJ2-1, with 12 bases that match TRBD2. Germline V CDR1 and CDR2: GTSNPN, SVGIG (reference sequence). CDR3 length: 20 amino acids. Germline trimming cut 0 bases from V and 0 bases from J; bases unmatched to any gene: 12. Here the CDR3 reads CAWSVYEMASGGASYNEQFF. As DNA, the CDR3 is TGTGCCTGGAGTGTATATGAAATGGCTAGCGGGGGGGCCTCCTACAATGAGCAGTTCTTC.

This rearrangement joins TRBV4-1 to TRBJ2-7; 9 positions match TRBD2. Germline V gene lookup returns CDR1 MGHRA and CDR2 YSYEKL. The CDR3 spans 16 residues. The junction had 6 bases not matched to a gene; V was cut back by 0 bases and J by 3 bases. The CDR3 region is CASSQDVSGGYYEQYF. CDR3 bases: TGCGCCAGCAGCCAAGATGTGAGCGGGGGGTACTACGAGCAGTACTTC.

The V gene is TRBV19, the J gene TRBJ1-1, with no clear D. Trimming pared 4 bases from V and 1 base from J, leaving 10 bases between. CDR1 and CDR2 from the germline V gene are LNHDA and SQIVND (reference sequence). CDR3 length: 14 amino acids. DNA of the CDR3: TGTGCCAGTAGTACCGGACTGCCGAACACTGAAGCTTTCTTT. As protein: CASSTGLPNTEAFF.

The chain employs TRBV5-5 and TRBJ1-2; possible D gene TRBD1, 5 bases. Looked up from germline, CDR1 is SGHKS and CDR2 is YYEKEE (reference sequence). CDR3 length: 12 amino acids. Trimming left V 4 bases short and J 8 bases short, with 12 bases between. CDR3 nucleotide sequence: TGTGCCAGCAGCGCAGGGTTTGGGGGCTACACCTTC. Its translation: CASSAGFGGYTF.

This chain links TRBV15 with TRBJ1-1; D is uncertain. CDR1 is LNHNV and CDR2 is YYDKDF in the germline V gene (reference sequence). V gave up 0 bases and J gave up 10 bases, with 15 bases separating them. This CDR3 comprises 14 residues. The CDR3 reads CATSRDRVGQAAFF. In DNA form, the CDR3 reads TGTGCCACCAGCAGAGATAGGGTAGGGCAGGCAGCTTTCTTT.

The chain combines TRBV4-1 with TRBJ2-2; 7 nucleotides align to TRBD1. V lost 6 bases and J lost 4; bases outside the gene matches: 8. The CDR3 loop spans 15 amino acids. Germline CDR1 MGHRA, CDR2 YSYEKL. This CDR3 is CASRHRTGSTGELFF. In nucleotides, the CDR3 is TGCGCCAGCAGACACCGGACAGGATCCACCGGGGAGCTGTTTTTT.

V is TRBV6-1 and J is TRBJ1-1; no clear D gene. Germline V gives CDR1 MNHNS, CDR2 SASEGT. V was shortened by 3 bases and J by 1 base, with 12 bases between the two germline ends. The CDR3 has 15 amino acids. This CDR3 is CASSDPSAGNTEAFF. DNA for the CDR3: TGTGCCAGCAGTGACCCATCCGCCGGGAACACTGAAGCTTTCTTT.

V gene TRBV4-3 combines with J gene TRBJ2-1; TRBD2 matches at 8 bases. Germline assignment: CDR1 LGHNA and CDR2 YSLEER. The CDR3 extends over 18 amino acids. J gave up 4 bases and V 0 bases, and 11 bases lay outside the gene matches. The CDR3 nucleotides are TGCGCCAGCAGCCAAGATAGTATGAGCGGGGGCGCTTACAATGAGCAGTTCTTC. This gives the protein CASSQDSMSGGAYNEQFF.

The chain has TRBV21-1 and TRBJ2-7; the table assigns TRBD2, which was not confirmed against the DNA. TRBV21-1 is a documented pseudogene. The CDR3 totals 18 residues. The chain's CDR3 is CASSKCATSGRESYEQYF. DNA of the CDR3: TGTGCCAGCAGCAAATGCGCGACTAGCGGGAGGGAATCCTACGAGCAGTACTTC.

The chain carries TRBV28 and TRBJ2-5; no clear D. Germline values: CDR1 MDHEN, CDR2 SYDVKM. V dropped 8 bases and J dropped 6 bases, with 19 bases sitting between them. This CDR3 comprises 14 residues. CDR3 in amino acids: CASRMSISFQTQYF. Written as DNA, the CDR3 is TGTGCCAGCCGAATGTCTATTAGCTTTCAGACCCAGTACTTC.

The rearrangement links TRBV30 to TRBJ2-7; no clear D gene. CDR1 and CDR2 (germline): GTSNPN, SVGIG (reference sequence). This CDR3 comprises 13 residues. The ends were cut back, 5 bases at V and 3 bases at J, with 14 bases in the middle. CDR3: CAWGDPGDYEQYF. The DNA for the CDR3 is TGTGCCTGGGGCGACCCTGGGGACTACGAGCAGTACTTC.

The gene calls are TRBV10-2 and TRBJ2-1, with 9 bases lining up with TRBD2. Trimming removed 8 bases from V and 9 bases from J; junction bases left unmatched: 5. The CDR3 extends over 12 amino acids. From germline, CDR1 is WSHSY and CDR2 SAAADI. The CDR3 sequence: CASGTSLGEQFF. The CDR3 DNA reads as TGCGCCAGCGGGACTAGCCTGGGTGAGCAGTTCTTC.

This chain joins TRBV9 and TRBJ2-3; D might be TRBD2 (6 bases). CDR1 is SGDLS and CDR2 is YYNGEE in the germline V gene. The CDR3 sequence is 15 residues long. Trimming took off 0 bases at V and 2 bases at J, with 10 bases between the two ends. The CDR3 bases are TGTGCCAGCAGCGTAGACGGGAGTAACACAGATACGCAGTATTTT. This sequence encodes CASSVDGSNTDTQYF.

The chain carries TRBV6-1 and TRBJ2-5; 8 bases match TRBD2. CDR3 length: 15 residues. V shed 8 bases and J 3 bases; nucleotides not matched to a gene: 11. Per germline, CDR1 MNHNS and CDR2 SASEGT. In DNA, the CDR3 is TGTGCCAGCCGTTTATTGCGGGGACTAGAAGAGACCCAGTACTTC. This sequence encodes CASRLLRGLEETQYF.

This chain links TRBV30 with TRBJ2-1; D is ambiguous. The CDR3 loop spans 15 amino acids. Trimming stripped 0 bases from V and 8 bases from J, with 17 bases between. Germline V gene data show CDR1 as GTSNPN and CDR2 as SVGIG (reference sequence). CDR3 protein: CAWSVRVAPSDEQFF. The DNA of the CDR3 is TGTGCCTGGAGTGTACGAGTGGCGCCCTCGGATGAGCAGTTCTTC. Combining the CDR3 with reference TRBV30 and TRBJ2-1 gives the whole variable domain SQTIHQWPATLVQPVGSPLSLECTVEGTSNPNLYWYRQAAGRGLQLLFYSVGIGQISSEVPQNLSASRPQDRQFILSSKKLLLSDSGFYLCAWSVRVAPSDEQFFGPGTRLTVL.

By sample share, this clone is medium-sized. This rearrangement joins TRBV5-5 to TRBJ2-2; tentatively, D is TRBD2 (6 bases). The CDR3 spans 16 residues. CDR1 is SGHKS, CDR2 YYEKEE, per germline (reference sequence). Trimming stripped 1 base from V and 1 base from J, with 11 bases between. CDR3 residues: CASSLLMRGNTGELFF. The CDR3 nucleotides read TGTGCCAGCAGCTTGTTGATGCGGGGGAACACCGGGGAGCTGTTTTTT.